The rows below give T cell receptor beta chains drawn from one sample of a study of cytomegalovirus exposure and HLA in healthy donors. Libraries were prepared by immunoSEQ multiplex PCR; TCRdb keeps only in-frame clonotypes and omits some of them. This table holds 120,000 to 150,000 clones, 85% to 90% found once. The sequenced sample consisted of PBMCs. These receptors were obtained from a man aged 18-30 years in good health and CMV-seronegative. CDR3s include the opening cysteine and the closing phenylalanine or tryptophan. D genes are given only for firm matches. Size tells how often a clone was seen (once, few, many) or the class of an expanded clone, and some rows leave it out.

V,size,J,D,DNA,CDR3
TRBV7-2,NA,TRBJ1-5,TRBD1,TGTGCCAGCAGCTTCCCAGGGGGGAATCAGCCCCAGCATTTT,CASSFPGGNQPQHF
TRBV5-6,NA,TRBJ2-7,TRBD1,TGTGCCAGCAGCCCGTTAGACAGGGGAACGCCCTACGAGCAGTACTTC,CASSPLDRGTPYEQYF
TRBV6-5,NA,TRBJ1-2,NA,TGTGCCAGCAGTTACTCGGTGGGAGATGGCTACACCTTC,CASSYSVGDGYTF
TRBV5-1,NA,TRBJ2-5,TRBD1,TGCGCCAGCAGCATGAGGGGACAGGGGGCCCTGGAGACCCAGTACTTC,CASSMRGQGALETQYF
TRBV2,NA,TRBJ1-1,NA,TGTGCCAGCAGACCAAAGGGGGCTGAAGCTTTCTTT,CASRPKGAEAFF
TRBV18,NA,TRBJ1-2,NA,TGTGCCAGCTCACCTCAACCTAAAGGCTACACCTTC,CASSPQPKGYTF
TRBV29-1,NA,TRBJ2-2,TRBD1,TGCAGCGTTGCGACGGGGTCAGGGGGTACCGGGGAGCTGTTTTTT,CSVATGSGGTGELFF
TRBV7-9,NA,TRBJ2-5,NA,TGTGCCAGCAGTACAGGTTTTCCCCGAATTCAAGAGACCCAGTACTTC,CASSTGFPRIQETQYF
TRBV29-1,NA,TRBJ2-1,TRBD2,TGCAGCGTTGACACTAGCGGGACAAATGAGCAGTTCTTC,CSVDTSGTNEQFF
TRBV6-5,NA,TRBJ2-7,NA,TGTGCCAGCAGTTACCGCCGGGTGGCCAGGGAAGGAGAGCAGTACTTC,CASSYRRVAREGEQYF
TRBV5-4,few,TRBJ1-2,NA,TGTGCCAGCAGCCCGGGTAACTATGGCTACACCTTC,CASSPGNYGYTF
TRBV2,NA,TRBJ2-7,TRBD1,TGTGCCAGCAGTGACCCGGGACAGGAATACGAGCAGTACTTC,CASSDPGQEYEQYF
TRBV9,NA,TRBJ1-4,NA,TGTGCCAGCAGCGATTCCGGGACAAGGAATGAAAAACTGTTTTTT,CASSDSGTRNEKLFF
TRBV29-1,NA,TRBJ1-2,NA,TGCAGCGCCGGGTCGGAGTCGTATGGCTACACCTTC,CSAGSESYGYTF
TRBV5-1,NA,TRBJ1-2,TRBD1,TGCGCCAGCAGCGTAACAGGGGGCGTTAACTATGGCTACACCTTC,CASSVTGGVNYGYTF
TRBV6-6,NA,TRBJ1-1,NA,TGTGCCACCAGCGAGTCACAGGAGAACACTGAAGCTTTCTTT,CATSESQENTEAFF
TRBV5-1,NA,TRBJ2-3,TRBD1,TGCGCCAGCAGCCGGGACAGGGTAGGGGGTACGCAGTATTTT,CASSRDRVGGTQYF
TRBV7-6,NA,TRBJ2-4,NA,TGTGCCAGCAGCTCGGGAGAAGACCCGCTCATTCAGTACTTC,CASSSGEDPLIQYF
TRBV2,once,TRBJ2-5,NA,TGTGCCAGCAGTGGAGGGCGAGGAGAGACCCAGTACTTC,CASSGGRGETQYF
TRBV27,NA,TRBJ1-4,NA,TGTGCCAGCAGTTTAGGGGCAGACGATGAAAAACTGTTTTTT,CASSLGADDEKLFF
TRBV10-3,NA,TRBJ2-2,TRBD2,TGTGCCATCAGTGCGGGACTAGCGGGAGGGACCGGGGAGCTGTTTTTT,CAISAGLAGGTGELFF
TRBV29-1,NA,TRBJ1-5,NA,TGCAGCGTTGTGGAGCCACTAGACCCGAATCAGCCCCAGCATTTT,CSVVEPLDPNQPQHF
TRBV19,NA,TRBJ1-1,NA,TGTGCCAGTAGTATCGGGGATTATGAAGCTTTCTTT,CASSIGDYEAFF
TRBV4-1,NA,TRBJ1-1,NA,TGCGCCAGCAGCCAAATATACGGGAACACTGAAGCTTTCTTT,CASSQIYGNTEAFF
TRBV6-1,once,TRBJ2-7,TRBD2,TGTGCCAGCAGTGAAAACCTAGCGGGTAGCTCCTACGAGCAGTACTTC,CASSENLAGSSYEQYF
TRBV4-2,few,TRBJ1-2,TRBD1,TGTGCCAGCAGCCACTCGGACAGGGTAAACTATGGCTACACCTTC,CASSHSDRVNYGYTF
TRBV18,NA,TRBJ1-1,NA,TGTGCCAGCTCACACGGACAGAGGAACACTGAAGCTTTCTTT,CASSHGQRNTEAFF
TRBV12-5,once,TRBJ2-1,NA,TGTGCTAGTGGTTTGGTGGCGGGCTCCTACAATGAGCAGTTCTTC,CASGLVAGSYNEQFF
TRBV7-9,NA,TRBJ2-2,TRBD1,TGTGCCAGCAGTCGACAGGGGAACGGCGGGGAGCTGTTTTTT,CASSRQGNGGELFF
TRBV28,NA,TRBJ2-7,NA,TGTGCCAGCAGTCCTTCCCCCCCGAGCGGGCAAACCTACGAGCAGTACTTC,CASSPSPPSGQTYEQYF
TRBV19,NA,TRBJ2-1,NA,TGTGCCAGTACCCCCCAGTCGGGGACTTATTACAATGAGCAGTTCTTC,CASTPQSGTYYNEQFF
TRBV10-2,NA,TRBJ1-2,NA,TGCGCCAGCACCCGGGATCCTCCGAGTGGCTACACCTTC,CASTRDPPSGYTF
TRBV11-3,NA,TRBJ2-2,TRBD1,TGTGCCAGCAGCCCGAAGACAGGGGCGAACACCGGGGAGCTGTTTTTT,CASSPKTGANTGELFF
TRBV10-3,NA,TRBJ1-3,NA,TGTGCCATCAGTCTGGACAGCCAAGGAAACACCATATATTTT,CAISLDSQGNTIYF
TRBV6-5,NA,TRBJ2-1,NA,TGTGCCAGCACCGCTTTGGGGCCCTACAATGAGCAGTTCTTC,CASTALGPYNEQFF
TRBV9,NA,TRBJ2-1,TRBD2,TGTGCCAGCAGCGGACAGCGGGAGGGCTACAATGAGCAGTTCTTC,CASSGQREGYNEQFF
TRBV25-1,many,TRBJ1-2,NA,TGTGCCAGCAGTGAAAGCGTTCGGCCGGGCTATGGCTACACCTTC,CASSESVRPGYGYTF